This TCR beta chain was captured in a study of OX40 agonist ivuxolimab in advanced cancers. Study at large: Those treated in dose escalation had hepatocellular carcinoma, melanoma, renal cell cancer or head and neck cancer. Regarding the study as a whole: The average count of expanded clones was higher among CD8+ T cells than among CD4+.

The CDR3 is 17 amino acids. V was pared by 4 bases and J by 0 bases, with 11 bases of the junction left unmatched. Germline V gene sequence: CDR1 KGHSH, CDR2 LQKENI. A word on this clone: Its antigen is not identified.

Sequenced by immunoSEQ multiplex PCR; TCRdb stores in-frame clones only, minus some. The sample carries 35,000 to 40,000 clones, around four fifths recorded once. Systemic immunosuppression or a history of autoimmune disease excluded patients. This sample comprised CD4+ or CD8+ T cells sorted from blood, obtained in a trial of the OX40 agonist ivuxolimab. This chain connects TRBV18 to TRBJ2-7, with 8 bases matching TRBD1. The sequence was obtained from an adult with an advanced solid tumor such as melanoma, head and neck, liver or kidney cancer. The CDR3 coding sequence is TGTGCCAGCTCACGACTGCAGGGGGCAACGGGCTCCTACGAGCAGTACTTC. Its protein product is CASSRLQGATGSYEQYF.